One sample yielded the 32 T cell receptor beta chains listed below, sequenced in a study of CD8+ T cells in alopecia areata (dated by TCRdb to the late 2010s). The time point label of this sample denotes: around 4 weeks on oral tofacitinib. The meaning of the sample's treatment or condition label: oral pan-JAK inhibitor, 5-10 mg twice daily. Library preparation used the immunoSEQ multiplex PCR assay. RNA was extracted from all samples and reverse transcribed into cDNA, which served as template for TCR sequencing. This is the immuneACCESS table as TCRdb keeps it, with only in-frame sequences that have V and J called. A part of the clones is gone; compared with another copy, unresolved V genes explain less than half, and the rest is unexplained. The sample includes 90,000 to 100,000 clones, with approximately 66% observed a single time. About 14% of the sample lies in the top ten. The sample consisted of CD8+ T cells sorted from blood, taken at week 4, from a patient treated with tofacitinib. Every receptor here comes from a human donor with alopecia areata.

The V gene is TRBV4-1, the J gene TRBJ1-1; 7 nucleotides line up with TRBD1. The ends lost 5 bases at V and 5 bases at J; junction bases unmatched: 5. This CDR3 region has 13 residues. From germline, CDR1 is MGHRA and CDR2 YSYEKL. The CDR3 loop reads CASSINRGTEAFF. CDR3 bases: TGCGCCAGCAGCATAAACAGGGGTACTGAAGCTTTCTTT.

The chain employs TRBV11-2 and TRBJ2-5; D is unresolved. The J call may be in error: the DNA end matches TRBJ2-7 better. The CDR3 length is 10 residues. Germline lookup yields CDR1 SGHAT and CDR2 FQNNGV. The CDR3 sequence: CASSTYEQYF. The DNA for the CDR3 is TGTGCCAGCAGCACTTACGAGCAGTACTTC.

The CDR3 DNA is TGTGCCAGCAGCGTAGATTCTGGCAGGGGTTACATTCAGTACTTC. It encodes CASSVDSGRGYIQYF. This sequence joins TRBV9 and TRBJ2-4; possibly TRBD1 for D (6 bases). The CDR3 runs 15 residues. Trimming pared 0 bases from V and 8 bases from J, leaving 15 bases between. Germline values: CDR1 SGDLS, CDR2 YYNGEE.

V is TRBV29-1 and J is TRBJ1-2; D unclear. V lost 2 bases, J lost 6 bases, and 13 bases lay in between. CDR1 SQVTM and CDR2 ANQGSEA come from the germline V gene. CDR3 length: 13 amino acids. Written as DNA, the CDR3 is TGCAGCGTTGAAATGGCTGCATACCATGGCTACACCTTC. Its translation: CSVEMAAYHGYTF. The variable domain in full, with the rest retrieved from reference TRBV29-1 and TRBJ1-2, is SAVISQKPSRDICQRGTSLTIQCQVDSQVTMMFWYRQQPGQSLTLIATANQGSEATYESGFVIDKFPISRPNLTFSTLTVSNMSPEDSSIYLCSVEMAAYHGYTFGSGTRLTVV.

This clone showed up just once. The chain joins TRBV5-6 to TRBJ2-7, with D maybe TRBD1 (6 bases). This CDR3 comprises 13 residues. Trimming removed 1 base from V and 4 bases from J, with 9 bases in between. CDR1 is SGHDT, CDR2 YYEEEE, per germline. The CDR3 reads CASSLTGWYEQYF. In nucleotides, the CDR3 is TGTGCCAGCAGCTTGACAGGGTGGTACGAGCAGTACTTC. Combining the CDR3 with reference TRBV5-6 and TRBJ2-7 gives the whole variable domain DAGVTQSPTHLIKTRGQQVTLRCSPKSGHDTVSWYQQALGQGPQFIFQYYEEEERQRGNFPDRFSGHQFPNYSSELNVNALLLGDSALYLCASSLTGWYEQYFGPGTRLTVT.

The chain links TRBV29-1 to TRBJ1-1, with unresolved D. Between the trimmed V and J ends, which lost 7 bases and 0 bases, there was a span of 12 bases. The CDR3 spans 13 residues. Germline V gene sequence: CDR1 SQVTM, CDR2 ANQGSEA. DNA of the CDR3: TGCAGCGCGGCAGCGAGCCTGAACACTGAAGCTTTCTTT. Translating gives CSAAASLNTEAFF.

The rearrangement links TRBV6-1 to TRBJ2-7; possibly TRBD1 for D (5 bases). The V gene lost 0 bases and the J gene lost 3 bases, with 9 bases spanning the gap. The CDR3 extends over 14 amino acids. CDR1 is MNHNS, CDR2 SASEGT, per germline. The CDR3 bases are TGTGCCAGCAGTGAAGCCGTAACAGGCTACGAGCAGTACTTC. It specifies CASSEAVTGYEQYF.

The table lists this clone with a few counts. J is TRBJ2-1 and V is TRBV30; D may be TRBD1 (5 bases). The CDR3 sequence is 14 residues long. V lost 1 base and J 9 bases, leaving 16 bases between the germline ends. CDR1 and CDR2 (germline): GTSNPN, SVGIG (reference sequence). CDR3 nucleotides: TGTGCCTGGAGTGCAGGTACCGGAAGGGGTGAGCAGTTCTTC. Translating it yields CAWSAGTGRGEQFF.

CDR3 protein: CASSQDYGPDEQFF. In DNA form, the CDR3 reads TGCGCCAGCAGCCAAGATTACGGGCCAGACGAGCAGTTCTTC. The chain couples TRBV4-1 to TRBJ2-1; no clear D gene. V shed 0 bases and J shed 10 bases, with 13 bases lying between them. CDR3 length: 14 amino acids. Per the germline V gene, CDR1 is MGHRA and CDR2 is YSYEKL.

The rearrangement joins TRBV7-9 to TRBJ2-1; D is possibly TRBD1 or TRBD2 (5 bases each). Germline lookup yields CDR1 SEHNR and CDR2 FQNEAQ (reference sequence). The length of the CDR3 is 14 residues. V dropped 4 bases and J dropped 0 bases, with 7 bases sitting between them. The CDR3 here is CASSSGSSYNEQFF. DNA for the CDR3: TGTGCCAGCAGCTCAGGGAGCTCCTACAATGAGCAGTTCTTC.

The V call is TRBV19, the J call TRBJ2-7, with D possibly TRBD1 on 6 matching bases. Per germline, CDR1 LNHDA and CDR2 SQIVND (reference sequence). CDR3 length: 16 residues. V was trimmed by 3 bases and J by 0 bases, leaving 15 bases between them. CDR3 sequence reads: CASSMLTRTVSYEQYF. The DNA for the CDR3 is TGTGCCAGTAGTATGCTCACAAGGACAGTCTCCTACGAGCAGTACTTC.

This clone was seen a handful of times. The chain recombines TRBV10-3 with TRBJ2-7; 9 bases align to TRBD1. Germline CDR1 reads ENHRY; CDR2 reads SYGVKD. CDR3 length: 12 amino acids. The V gene end was trimmed by 9 bases and the J gene end by 5 bases; junction bases not matched to a gene: 5. Written as DNA, the CDR3 is TGTGCCATTCCGGGACAGGGAAACGAGCAGTACTTC. This codes for CAIPGQGNEQYF.

The V call is TRBV7-8, the J call TRBJ2-7; possibly TRBD1 for D (6 bases). The V and J ends lost 2 bases and 0 bases respectively, with 8 bases between them. The CDR3 is 14 amino acids. Looked up from germline, CDR1 is SGHVS and CDR2 is FQNEAQ. CDR3 sequence: CASSLTGSSYEQYF. CDR3 in DNA: TGTGCCAGCAGCTTAACAGGGAGCTCCTACGAGCAGTACTTC. The variable domain in full, with the rest retrieved from reference TRBV7-8 and TRBJ2-7, is GAGVSQSPRYKVAKRGQDVALRCDPISGHVSLFWYQQALGQGPEFLTYFQNEAQLDKSGLPSDRFFAERPEGSVSTLKIQRTQQEDSAVYLCASSLTGSSYEQYFGPGTRLTVT.

This chain joins TRBV29-1 and TRBJ2-3; D not certain. Germline lookup yields CDR1 SQVTM and CDR2 ANQGSEA. The CDR3 runs to 14 residues. Trimming shortened V by 5 bases and J by 2 bases, and 14 bases separated the two germline ends. Here the CDR3 reads CSVSQVGPTDTQYF. Written as DNA, the CDR3 is TGCAGCGTTTCTCAGGTGGGCCCCACAGATACGCAGTATTTT.

The rearrangement links TRBV6-5 to TRBJ2-2, with D tentatively TRBD1 (6 bases). There are 13 residues in the CDR3. The ends were cut back, 5 bases at V and 6 bases at J, with 10 bases in the middle. Germline assignment: CDR1 MNHEY and CDR2 SVGAGI. The CDR3 DNA reads TGTGCCAGCAGTGCCTCAGGGGCCGGGGAGCTGTTTTTT. Translating it yields CASSASGAGELFF.

This chain connects TRBV7-9 to TRBJ1-1; D not resolved. This CDR3 has 15 amino acids. V lost 5 bases to trimming and J lost 3 bases, with 16 bases between them. Germline-derived CDR1 and CDR2 are SEHNR and FQNEAQ (reference sequence). The CDR3 nucleotides read TGTGCCAGCAGCCGCTCCTTAGGTATAGACACTGAAGCTTTCTTT. Translating it yields CASSRSLGIDTEAFF. The variable domain in full, completed from reference TRBV7-9 and TRBJ1-1, reads DTGVSQNPRHKITKRGQNVTFRCDPISEHNRLYWYRQTLGQGPEFLTYFQNEAQLEKSRLLSDRFSAERPKGSFSTLEIQRTEQGDSAMYLCASSRSLGIDTEAFFGQGTRLTVV.

The chain couples TRBV6-5 to TRBJ2-1, with 7 nucleotides matching TRBD1. Trimming removed 6 bases from V and 10 bases from J; junction bases left unmatched: 3. The CDR3 runs 11 residues. CDR1 and CDR2 (germline): MNHEY, SVGAGI. The CDR3 DNA sequence: TGTGCCAGCAGGACGACAGGGGAGCAGTTCTTC. Encoded protein: CASRTTGEQFF.

V and J are TRBV15 and TRBJ2-5; TRBD1 matches 9 bases. From germline, CDR1 is LNHNV and CDR2 YYDKDF (reference sequence). This CDR3 contains 14 residues. V shed 3 bases, J shed 5 bases, and the junction held 4 bases outside the gene matches. The chain's CDR3 is CATSRNRGRETQYF. CDR3 coding DNA: TGTGCCACCAGCAGGAACAGGGGGCGCGAGACCCAGTACTTC.

The chain couples TRBV19 to TRBJ1-1, with 8 positions matching TRBD1. The CDR3 is 13 residues long. The junction had 6 bases not matched to a gene; V was cut back by 10 bases and J by 2 bases. Germline values: CDR1 LNHDA, CDR2 SQIVND (reference sequence). CDR3 DNA: TGTGCCACAAGGACAGGGTATAACACTGAAGCTTTCTTT. Its translation: CATRTGYNTEAFF.

The chain joins TRBV7-9 to TRBJ1-2, with a tentative D call TRBD1 (5 bases). This CDR3 has 14 residues. Between the trimmed V and J ends, which lost 5 bases and 4 bases, there was a span of 14 bases. The V gene's germline CDR1 is SEHNR and CDR2 FQNEAQ (reference sequence). CDR3 loop: CASSGGTDAYGYTF. The CDR3 nucleotides are TGTGCCAGCAGCGGAGGGACGGACGCCTATGGCTACACCTTC.

As for this clone: Other DNA sequences in the same sample also yield this CDR3. This chain's CDR3 is CASSFGTSSTDTQYF. The CDR3 nucleotides are TGTGCCAGCAGTTTCGGGACATCTAGCACAGATACGCAGTATTTT. The chain joins TRBV27 to TRBJ2-3; possibly TRBD1 for D (6 bases). Germline V CDR1 and CDR2: MNHEY, SMNVEV (reference sequence). The CDR3 spans 15 residues. V was shortened by 3 bases and J by 0 bases, with 10 bases between the two germline ends.

This clone has more than one count but fewer than ten. The chain is built from TRBV2 and TRBJ2-1, with 7 bases that match TRBD1. CDR3 length: 15 residues. Germline trimming cut 1 base from V and 6 bases from J; bases unmatched to any gene: 6. Germline V gene data show CDR1 as SNHLY and CDR2 as FYNNEI. Here the CDR3 reads CASSEGSGGFNEQFF. The CDR3 DNA reads TGTGCCAGCAGTGAAGGTTCAGGGGGATTCAATGAGCAGTTCTTC.

The chain links TRBV7-9 to TRBJ1-2; D uncertain. The CDR3 has 16 amino acids. V dropped 5 bases and J dropped 2 bases, with 18 bases sitting between them. Germline values: CDR1 SEHNR, CDR2 FQNEAQ (reference sequence). The CDR3 nucleotides read TGTGCCAGCAGCACTAGCGCCCTCCCGACCAACTATGGCTACACCTTC. Residues: CASSTSALPTNYGYTF. The whole variable domain, filled in from reference TRBV7-9 and TRBJ1-2, reads DTGVSQNPRHKITKRGQNVTFRCDPISEHNRLYWYRQTLGQGPEFLTYFQNEAQLEKSRLLSDRFSAERPKGSFSTLEIQRTEQGDSAMYLCASSTSALPTNYGYTFGSGTRLTVV.

This clone showed up just a few times. The chain combines TRBV9 with TRBJ1-6, with a possible D match to TRBD1 (6 bases). The CDR3 extends over 14 amino acids. Trimming stripped 0 bases from V and 5 bases from J, with 6 bases between. Germline CDR1 is SGDLS and CDR2 is YYNGEE. The CDR3, as DNA: TGTGCCAGCAGCGTAGGGACAGATAATTCACCCCTCCACTTT. Translating gives CASSVGTDNSPLHF. The whole variable domain, filled in from reference TRBV9 and TRBJ1-6, reads DSGVTQTPKHLITATGQRVTLRCSPRSGDLSVYWYQQSLDQGLQFLIQYYNGEERAKGNILERFSAQQFPDLHSELNLSSLELGDSALYFCASSVGTDNSPLHFGNGTRLTVT.

The chain joins TRBV27 to TRBJ2-5; 7 bases are a match to TRBD2. CDR3 size: 15 residues. V lost 5 bases to trimming and J lost 0 bases; unmatched junction nucleotides: 6. Germline V lookup: CDR1 MNHEY, CDR2 SMNVEV (reference sequence). Written as DNA, the CDR3 is TGTGCCAGCAGTCAGGGTAGCGGGTACCAAGAGACCCAGTACTTC. This translates into CASSQGSGYQETQYF.

CDR3: CASSLAGPQETQYF. CDR3 DNA: TGTGCCAGCAGCTTAGCCGGCCCCCAAGAGACCCAGTACTTC. V and J are TRBV7-9 and TRBJ2-5; D is uncertain. The V end was cut by 0 bases, the J end by 1 base, with 6 bases between. Germline CDR1 and CDR2: SEHNR and FQNEAQ (reference sequence). The CDR3 extends over 14 amino acids.

This clone qualifies as large. The V and J genes are TRBV14 and TRBJ2-7, with unresolved D. This CDR3 contains 12 residues. Deletions cut 3 bases from V and 1 base from J, with 4 bases between. CDR1 is SGHDN, CDR2 FVKESK, per germline. Written as DNA, the CDR3 is TGTGCCAGCAGCCAGGAGTCCTACGAGCAGTACTTC. Protein sequence: CASSQESYEQYF. Filled out from reference TRBV14 and TRBJ2-7, the complete variable domain reads EAGVTQFPSHSVIEKGQTVTLRCDPISGHDNLYWYRRVMGKEIKFLLHFVKESKQDESGMPNNRFLAERTGGTYSTLKVQPAELEDSGVYFCASSQESYEQYFGPGTRLTVT.

This chain links TRBV13 with TRBJ2-7; 11 nucleotides match TRBD2. CDR1 and CDR2 from the germline V gene are PRHDT and FYEKMQ (reference sequence). The CDR3 length is 17 residues. The V gene end was trimmed by 5 bases and the J gene end by 2 bases; junction bases not matched to a gene: 11. The CDR3 loop is CASSRLAGTQNPYEQYF. CDR3 bases: TGTGCCAGCAGCAGACTAGCGGGGACGCAGAACCCCTACGAGCAGTACTTC.

The chain carries TRBV7-9 and TRBJ1-2; TRBD1 matches at 8 bases. V was pared by 5 bases and J by 3 bases, with 11 bases of the junction left unmatched. The germline V gene has CDR1 SEHNR and CDR2 FQNEAQ (reference sequence). The CDR3 covers 16 residues. CDR3 coding DNA: TGTGCCAGCAGCCGCGCGATCCAGGGGGCGGACTATGGCTACACCTTC. It specifies CASSRAIQGADYGYTF.

The chain has TRBV27 and TRBJ1-2; no firm D call. CDR1 and CDR2 (germline): MNHEY, SMNVEV (reference sequence). The CDR3 has 13 amino acids. The germline V and J ends were trimmed by 6 bases and 3 bases, with 11 bases remaining between them. The CDR3 here is CASSLQGDYGYTF. DNA of the CDR3: TGTGCCAGCAGCCTACAAGGTGACTATGGCTACACCTTC.

The rearrangement links TRBV29-1 to TRBJ1-1; unclear D gene. This CDR3 comprises 10 residues. Germline V gene data show CDR1 as SQVTM and CDR2 as ANQGSEA. V shed 7 bases and J shed 5 bases, with 8 bases lying between them. The CDR3 region is CSASGTEAFF. The CDR3 nucleotides are TGCAGCGCTTCTGGGACTGAAGCTTTCTTT.

The chain recombines TRBV20-1 with TRBJ2-1; the D is unclear. CDR1 is DFQATT, CDR2 SNEGSKA, per germline (reference sequence). The CDR3 runs 11 residues. Trimming shortened V by 3 bases and J by 2 bases, and 2 bases separated the two germline ends. CDR3 in DNA: TGCAGTGCTAGGACCTACAATGAGCAGTTCTTC. Its translation is CSARTYNEQFF.